These T cell receptor beta chains were read from a single sample in a study of shared clonotypes between healthy human individuals. The assay was immunoSEQ multiplex PCR, and TCRdb's table has in-frame clones only and misses some. Counted here are approximately 340,000 clones, around 67% occurring once; the ten biggest clones make up 10%. Sequenced material: memory CD4+ T cells sorted from blood. The receptors shown here come from a man aged 25 to 45 in good health. Both conserved end residues are part of each CDR3.

v_call,cdr3_aa
TRBV5-4,CASSYRAGTNEKLFF
TRBV19,CASITRPGGRGKQFF
TRBV23-1,CASSQSDRVTGELFF
TRBV29-1,CSVSPGGQETQYF
TRBV28,CASSLLRTRIETQYF
TRBV7-2,CASSLAWGQGTDTQYF
TRBV7-6,CAPRQGEINYGYTF
TRBV25-1,CASSEYQASNYGYTF
TRBV18,CASSPSLAGVRSYEQYF
TRBV2,CASSQSGTKNIQYF
TRBV2,CASSDRENQPQHF
TRBV7-9,CASSLFGGLDEQFF
TRBV28,CASSRTESATNEKLFF
TRBV19,CASSQGTGNTIYF
TRBV7-6,CASSLAEGARGNTIYF
TRBV6-5,CASSRIRDSDLVAFF
TRBV11-2,CASSVANRGWQYF
TRBV28,CASFTRQGSYEQYF
TRBV2,CASSELGRGNEQYF
TRBV30,CAWPNGLAGEHEQYF
TRBV6-5,CASSYSSMGGPYEQYF
TRBV2,CASSDQSGGEETQYF
TRBV29-1,CSVVRDREAGELFF
TRBV28,CASTQRGSSYEQYF
TRBV5-1,CASSPERRDYNEQFF
TRBV2,CASRITGTGFSGANVLTF
TRBV27,CASSLGGIYEQYF
TRBV27,CASSSDRGLGTDTQYF
TRBV5-1,CASSLAGQYNEQFF
TRBV7-6,CASSLNPSTNNEQFF